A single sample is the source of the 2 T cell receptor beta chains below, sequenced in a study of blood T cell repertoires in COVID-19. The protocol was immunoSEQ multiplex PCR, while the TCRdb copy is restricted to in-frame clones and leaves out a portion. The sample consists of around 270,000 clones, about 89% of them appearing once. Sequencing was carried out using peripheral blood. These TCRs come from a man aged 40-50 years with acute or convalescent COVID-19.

The CDR3 here is CASSWDRTSGLFSYEQYF. The CDR3 coding sequence is TGCGCCAGCAGCTGGGATAGGACTAGCGGTCTTTTTTCCTACGAGCAGTACTTC. The J gene is TRBJ2-7, the V gene TRBV5-1; 10 bases are shared with TRBD2. Germline V gene data show CDR1 as SGHRS and CDR2 as YFSETQ. V shed 3 bases, J shed 1 base, and the junction held 13 bases outside the gene matches. CDR3 size: 18 residues.

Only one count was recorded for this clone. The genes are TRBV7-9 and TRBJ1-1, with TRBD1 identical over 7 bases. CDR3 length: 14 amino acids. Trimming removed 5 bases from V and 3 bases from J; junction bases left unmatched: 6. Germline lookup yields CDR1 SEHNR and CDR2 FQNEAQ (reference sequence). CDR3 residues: CASSPDRADTEAFF. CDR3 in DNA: TGTGCCAGCAGCCCCGACAGGGCCGACACTGAAGCTTTCTTT.